Listed below are T cell receptor beta chains from one sample, sequenced in a study of cytomegalovirus exposure and HLA in healthy donors. Profiling relied on immunoSEQ multiplex PCR, and the TCRdb table lists in-frame clones only, not all of them. Counted here are about 110,000 clones, about two thirds occurring once; the ten biggest clones make up 8.7%. The sequencing sample was made of PBMCs. All receptors derive from a man aged 25-45 years in good health and CMV-seropositive. CDR3s include the opening cysteine and the closing phenylalanine or tryptophan. A D gene is named only where the DNA matches it firmly. Expanded clones are given a class, and other clones once, few, many or no size at all.

d_call	v_call	clone_size	j_call	cdr3_nt	cdr3_aa
TRBD1	TRBV6-5	-	TRBJ1-5	TGTGCCAGCAGGGGACAGACGGGACAGCCCCAGCATTTT	CASRGQTGQPQHF
-	TRBV30	-	TRBJ2-7	TGTGCCTGGTCCGCAGTCCCTTCCTACGAGCAGTACTTC	CAWSAVPSYEQYF
TRBD2	TRBV5-4	-	TRBJ2-2	TGTGCCAGCAGCTGGGAGACGACTAGCGGGGGAGGCGCCGGGGAGCTGTTTTTT	CASSWETTSGGGAGELFF
-	TRBV7-3	-	TRBJ2-5	TGTGCCAGCAGCCCCGGGGTCCGGGAGACCCAGTACTTC	CASSPGVRETQYF
TRBD2	TRBV9	-	TRBJ2-1	TGTGCCAGCAGCTCCAGTAGAGCGGGAGGGCGCTCCTACAATGAGCAGTTCTTC	CASSSSRAGGRSYNEQFF
-	TRBV19	-	TRBJ2-1	TGTGCCAGTACCGACGGGGGCGTGAGGGGGCGGGTTAATGAGCAGTTCTTC	CASTDGGVRGRVNEQFF
-	TRBV29-1	-	TRBJ1-2	TGCAGCGTTCGCGGGAGTCTCTCATATGGCTACACCTTC	CSVRGSLSYGYTF
-	TRBV5-1	few	TRBJ2-3	TGCGCCAGCAGCAGGGCAGGGCGGGGAGATACGCAGTATTTT	CASSRAGRGDTQYF
TRBD2	TRBV19	-	TRBJ2-1	TGTGCCAGTAGTACTTGGAGCGGGGGGGCCGGGAATGAGCAGTTCTTC	CASSTWSGGAGNEQFF
-	TRBV5-1	once	TRBJ1-6	TGCGCCAGCAGCCTCCGCGCCTTTCCCCTCCACTTT	CASSLRAFPLHF
TRBD1	TRBV7-9	-	TRBJ2-6	TGTGCCAGCACCTCCCGCCCAACAGGGGGCCCCTCTGGGGCCAACGTCCTGACTTTC	CASTSRPTGGPSGANVLTF
TRBD1	TRBV7-2	-	TRBJ1-2	TGTGCCAGCAGCCCCCGGACAGGGGGAACCTATGGCTACACCTTC	CASSPRTGGTYGYTF
-	TRBV6-4	-	TRBJ2-1	TGTGCCAGCAGTGAAGGGGGACGTAGGGATGAGCAGTTCTTC	CASSEGGRRDEQFF
TRBD1	TRBV4-2	few	TRBJ2-1	TGTGCCAGCAGCCAAGATTGGGACAGGGGCTTCAATGAGCAGTTCTTC	CASSQDWDRGFNEQFF
TRBD2	TRBV5-1	-	TRBJ2-2	TGCGCCAGCAGCTTGCCTAGCGGGGACACGAAATCGAACACCGGGGAGCTGTTTTTT	CASSLPSGDTKSNTGELFF
-	TRBV29-1	-	TRBJ2-3	TGCAGCGCGCGTCCGACAATTACTAGCACAGATACGCAGTATTTT	CSARPTITSTDTQYF
TRBD1	TRBV11-3	few	TRBJ1-1	TGTGCCAGCAGCAGTGGGACAGACACGTATGCTGAAGCTTTCTTT	CASSSGTDTYAEAFF
TRBD1	TRBV29-1	-	TRBJ1-1	TGCAGCGTTGAGGGACAGGGGACTTGGGGAGCTTTCTTT	CSVEGQGTWGAFF
TRBD1	TRBV2	once	TRBJ2-1	TGTGCCAGAAAATCTACGCGCTTGACAGGGGGCAATGAGCAGTTCTTC	CARKSTRLTGGNEQFF
-	TRBV30	-	TRBJ1-1	TGTGCCTGGATAAGGAGGGGCACTGAAGCTTTCTTT	CAWIRRGTEAFF
-	TRBV10-3	-	TRBJ2-5	TGTGCCATCAGTGGAGGAGAGACCCAGTACTTC	CAISGGETQYF
-	TRBV30	-	TRBJ1-4	TGTGCCCGGAGTTCGATACCAGACAGTAGTGAAAAACTGTTTTTT	CARSSIPDSSEKLFF
TRBD1	TRBV27	once	TRBJ2-1	TGTGCCAGCAGTTTTATGACAGGGGGCGGTGAGCAGTTCTTC	CASSFMTGGGEQFF
TRBD1	TRBV10-1	few	TRBJ1-1	TGCGCCAGCAGTGAGGACAGGGAGAACACTGAAGCTTTCTTT	CASSEDRENTEAFF
-	TRBV19	-	TRBJ1-1	TGTGCCAGTAGACCGGGGGGAAACACTGAAGCTTTCTTT	CASRPGGNTEAFF
-	TRBV20-1	-	TRBJ2-7	TGCAGTGCTAGAGCAGGGTACGAGCAGTACTTC	CSARAGYEQYF
TRBD2	TRBV5-1	-	TRBJ2-1	TGCGCCAGCAGCCCGAAGGGGGGGCGGGAGGGCCGGGGAGGGTCCTACAATGAGCAGTTCTTC	CASSPKGGREGRGGSYNEQFF
TRBD1	TRBV7-7	-	TRBJ2-7	TGTGCTAGCAGCCCCGACAGGGGATACGAGCAGTACTTC	CASSPDRGYEQYF
TRBD1	TRBV6-5	-	TRBJ2-1	TGTGCCAGCAGTTACTGGACAGGGGGCGTCGATGAGCAGTTCTTC	CASSYWTGGVDEQFF
-	TRBV28	-	TRBJ1-6	TGTGCCAGCAGCTTAGGAGGTTATTCTTCACCCCTCCACTTT	CASSLGGYSSPLHF
-	TRBV27	-	TRBJ1-5	TGTGCCAGCAGTCGTCGAGGGGGGGGCGGCAATCAGCCCCAGCATTTT	CASSRRGGGGNQPQHF
TRBD2	TRBV4-2	-	TRBJ2-7	TGTGCCAGCAGCCAAGCCTCCGGACTAGCGGGGAGCTCCTACGAGCAGTACTTC	CASSQASGLAGSSYEQYF
-	TRBV4-3	-	TRBJ1-1	TGCGCCAGCAGCCAAGCTATCGTCTCGGACAGCGCTGACACTGAAGCTTTCTTT	CASSQAIVSDSADTEAFF
TRBD1	TRBV18	few	TRBJ1-1	TGTGCCAGCTCAACCGGACAGGGGAAGGCTTTCTTT	CASSTGQGKAFF
-	TRBV28	few	TRBJ2-7	TGTGCCAGCCGGCGGGGCAGCTCCTACGAGCAGTACTTC	CASRRGSSYEQYF
TRBD2	TRBV28	-	TRBJ2-1	TGTGCCAGCAGTATGTGGGGGGAGGGTGGGTCCTACAATGAGCAGTTCTTC	CASSMWGEGGSYNEQFF
-	TRBV20-1	-	TRBJ2-1	TGCAGTGCTAGAGCTGACAATGAGCAGTTCTTC	CSARADNEQFF
-	TRBV10-2	-	TRBJ1-6	TGCGCCAGCCGTACGGGGGTAGTCTCCTATTCACCCCTCCACTTT	CASRTGVVSYSPLHF
TRBD2	TRBV7-9	-	TRBJ2-5	TGTGCCAGCAGCATTAGTACGGGAGGGGTGAAGACCCAGTACTTC	CASSISTGGVKTQYF
-	TRBV5-8	-	TRBJ2-5	TGTGCCAGCAGCTTGGACACCCTGCCTCAAGAGACCCAGTACTTC	CASSLDTLPQETQYF
-	TRBV5-1	-	TRBJ2-1	TGCGCCAGCAGCTTTCCCAATGATGAGCAGTTCTTC	CASSFPNDEQFF
-	TRBV7-2	-	TRBJ2-1	TGTGCCAGCAGGGAATGGGGAGGCTCCTACAATGAGCAGTTCTTC	CASREWGGSYNEQFF
-	TRBV30	-	TRBJ2-7	TGTGCCTGGAGTGCCCTAGACGAGCAGTACTTC	CAWSALDEQYF
TRBD1	TRBV7-8	-	TRBJ2-7	TGTGCCAGCAGCTTAGAAGGGGGCCCAACATACGAGCAGTACTTC	CASSLEGGPTYEQYF
-	TRBV6-5	-	TRBJ1-3	TGTGCCAGCAGTTACCAGGGGTCCTCTGGAAACACCATATATTTT	CASSYQGSSGNTIYF
-	TRBV4-1	once	TRBJ2-5	TGCGCCAGCAGCCAAGGAGCTAGGCTGACCCAAGAGACCCAGTACTTC	CASSQGARLTQETQYF